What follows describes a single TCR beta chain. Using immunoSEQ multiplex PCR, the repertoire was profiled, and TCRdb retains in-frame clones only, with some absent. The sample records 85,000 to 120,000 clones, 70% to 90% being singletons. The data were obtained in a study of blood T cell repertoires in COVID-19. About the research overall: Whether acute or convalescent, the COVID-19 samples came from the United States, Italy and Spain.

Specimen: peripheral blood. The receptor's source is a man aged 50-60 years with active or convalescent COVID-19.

The CDR3 DNA is TGTGCCAGCAGCTTAGTGTACGGTGACTCTGGAAACACCATATATTTT. This encodes CASSLVYGDSGNTIYF. The chain has TRBV11-2 and TRBJ1-3; no reliable D call. The V end was cut by 1 base, the J end by 0 bases, with 10 bases between. Per the germline V gene, CDR1 is SGHAT and CDR2 is FQNNGV. The CDR3 length is 16 residues. The full variable domain, completed using reference TRBV11-2 and TRBJ1-3, is EAGVAQSPRYKIIEKRQSVAFWCNPISGHATLYWYQQILGQGPKLLIQFQNNGVVDDSQLPKDRFSAERLKGVDSTLKIQPAKLEDSAVYLCASSLVYGDSGNTIYFGEGSWLTVV.